These 9 T cell receptor beta chains originate from one sample sequenced in a study of type 1 and type 2 diabetes patients. The PCR template was genomic DNA. Amplification of the beta chain CDR3 used 30 forward and 13 reverse multiplex primers. TCRdb re-called the multiplex PCR reads with MiXCR, one entry per CDR3 protein. The data contain some 250,000 distinct CDR3 sequences, approximately 45% of them seen just once; the ten biggest clones take up roughly an eighth. Source material: peripheral blood mononuclear cells (PBMCs). Receptors were obtained from a man aged 18 to 30 with type 2 diabetes.

This chain links TRBV29-1 with TRBJ1-1; D gene ambiguous. Trimming pared 7 bases from V and 6 bases from J, leaving 15 bases between. Germline V gene sequence: CDR1 SQVTM, CDR2 ANQGSEA. The CDR3 consists of 12 residues. The CDR3 spells CSAVKEGAEAFF. The CDR3, as DNA: TGCAGCGCAGTGAAGGAGGGCGCTGAAGCTTTCTTT.

The genes are TRBV29-1 and TRBJ2-1; D possibly corresponds to TRBD1 (6 bases). CDR1 SQVTM and CDR2 ANQGSEA come from the germline V gene. The CDR3 totals 14 residues. Trimming cost V 6 bases and J 0 bases, with 12 bases left between them. The CDR3 region has the DNA TGCAGCGTAGCAAGGGGGACCTCCTACAATGAGCAGTTCTTC. Translated, it gives CSVARGTSYNEQFF.

This chain joins TRBV28 and TRBJ2-7; TRBD1 matches 10 bases. The CDR3 is 15 amino acids. Looked up from germline, CDR1 is MDHEN and CDR2 is SYDVKM. V lost 10 bases, J lost 6 bases, and 15 bases stayed unmatched. Written as DNA, the CDR3 is TGTGCCATCACAAAATTAGGGACAGGGGTATCCGAGCAGTACTTC. Translation gives CAITKLGTGVSEQYF.

Only a few counts were recorded for this clonotype. The final CDR3 position lacks the conserved phenylalanine or tryptophan, pointing to a likely read error. The V gene is TRBV10-2, the J gene TRBJ1-1; D unclear. CDR3 length equals 14 residues. V was cut by 8 bases and J by 5 bases, with 18 bases left in between. Germline CDR1 WSHSY, CDR2 SAAADI. CDR3 protein: CASAVDLGRTEAFL. The CDR3 region has the DNA TGCGCCAGCGCCGTGGACCTAGGGAGGACTGAAGCTTTCCTT.

Turning to this clonotype: A much more abundant neighbour one base away suggests this may be a read error. V and J are TRBV7-3 and TRBJ2-2, with a tentative D call TRBD2 (5 bases). This CDR3 region has 13 residues. In germline, CDR1 is SGHTA, CDR2 FQGTGA. CDR3 protein: CASSPENTGELCF. Written as DNA, the CDR3 is TGTGCCAGCAGCCCAGAGAACACCGGGGAGCTGTGTTTT.

As for this clonotype: The junction and the germline gene differ at one end; a read error may be behind it. CDR3 nucleotides: TGTGCCACCTGCAGTAGAGCGGGAGGGTTGACAGATACGCAGTATTTT. Translation: CATCSRAGGLTDTQYF. This chain connects TRBV15 to TRBJ2-3; 10 positions match TRBD2. CDR1 is LNHNV and CDR2 is YYDKDF in the germline V gene (reference sequence). The CDR3 extends over 16 amino acids.

In its sample, this clonotype was seen a few times. One end of the junction is discordant with germline, which a read error may explain. The chain joins TRBV2 to TRBJ1-6; TRBD1 might be the D (5 bases). The germline gives CDR1 SNHLY, CDR2 FYNNEI. The CDR3 contains 15 residues. The CDR3 coding sequence is TGTGCCAGCACTTTAAGGGACGGACATAATTCACTCCTCCACTTT. It encodes CASTLRDGHNSLLHF. The full variable domain, completed using reference TRBV2 and TRBJ1-6, is EPEVTQTPSHQVTQMGQEVILRCVPISNHLYFYWYRQILGQKVEFLVSFYNNEISEKSEIFDDQFSVERPDGSNFTLKIRSTKLEDSAMYFCASTLRDGHNSLLHFGNGTRLTVT.

This clonotype was detected ten times or more. J is TRBJ1-6 and V is TRBV7-8; D is ambiguous. CDR1 is SGHVS, CDR2 FQNEAQ, per germline. The CDR3 has 12 residues. Trimming shortened V by 5 bases and J by 7 bases, and 6 bases separated the two germline ends. The CDR3 sequence is CASSLGNSPLHF. CDR3 nucleotides: TGTGCCAGCAGCCTAGGAAATTCACCCCTCCACTTT.

V and J are TRBV20-1 and TRBJ2-3, with 10 bases identical to TRBD2. Losses at the gene ends were 2 bases for V and 6 bases for J; bases not matched to a gene: 11. Germline V gene sequence: CDR1 DFQATT, CDR2 SNEGSKA (reference sequence). CDR3 length equals 16 residues. This CDR3 is CSARKGLAGAMDTQYF. The DNA for the CDR3 is TGCAGTGCTAGAAAAGGGCTAGCGGGGGCTATGGATACGCAGTATTTT.